The T cell receptor beta chain described here comes from a study of blood T cell repertoires in COVID-19. Study-level background: Whether acute or convalescent, the COVID-19 samples came from the United States, Italy and Spain. PBMCs, B-cell-depleted T cells, or T cells were the source of the cDNA or gDNA that made up the material.

TCRdb keeps only in-frame clones here, not all; method: immunoSEQ multiplex PCR. The data show a few hundred thousand clones, around nine tenths seen once. Germline assignment: CDR1 LNHNV and CDR2 YYDKDF (reference sequence). Trimming cost V 0 bases and J 7 bases, with 10 bases left between them. The CDR3 sequence is 14 residues long. Sequenced: peripheral blood. This chain connects TRBV15 to TRBJ2-1; D uncertain. This TCR was sampled from a man in his forties who had recovered from COVID-19. The CDR3 sequence is CATSRDLLANEQFF. The CDR3 DNA reads as TGTGCCACCAGCAGAGATCTCTTGGCAAATGAGCAGTTCTTC.